A single T cell receptor (beta chain) is shown here with its context. Its antigen is currently unknown. PCR amplification relied on 60 Vbeta primers (plus 13 Jbeta primers). Profiling relied on immunoSEQ multiplex PCR, and the TCRdb table lists in-frame clones only, not all of them. Of roughly 120,000 clones detected, around 77% appear once; the ten largest clones hold about 4.9%. Healthy bone marrow donors supplied every sample. Between the trimmed V and J ends, which lost 4 bases and 1 base, there was a span of 8 bases. The CDR3 loop spans 15 amino acids. CDR1 and CDR2 (germline): LNHDA, SQIVND (reference sequence). These data originate in a study of cytomegalovirus exposure and HLA in healthy donors. Study findings and constraints: A later analysis showed HLA-associated TCR beta chains outstripping equally common others in clonal expansion.

V and J are TRBV19 and TRBJ2-6; unclear D gene. The clonotype comes from a man aged 50 to 60 in good health and CMV-seropositive. The specimen sequenced was PBMCs. CDR3 DNA: TGTGCCAGTAGTACACCCCAGTCTGGGGCCAACGTCCTGACTTTC. It yields the protein CASSTPQSGANVLTF.